This T cell receptor (beta chain) was retrieved from a study of CD8 T cells in ankylosing spondylitis. In this sample, this clonotype turned up a few times. TCRdb reprocessed the 5' RACE reads with MiXCR, giving one entry per CDR3 protein. The table includes 150,000 to 200,000 distinct CDR3 sequences, around 20% detected once. The sample taken for sequencing was blood, either unsorted or a sorted T cell fraction (not recorded which). This TCR was recovered from a male donor with ankylosing spondylitis or in good health (not recorded which).

The CDR3 DNA reads as TGCAGTGCTAGAGATTCTAATAGCGGGGACTACAATGAGCAGTTCTTC. Protein: CSARDSNSGDYNEQFF. The genes are TRBV20-1 and TRBJ2-1; 8 nucleotides agree with TRBD2. The V segment lost 0 bases and the J segment 3 bases; nucleotides outside the gene matches: 7. This CDR3 is built from 16 residues. Germline V gene lookup returns CDR1 DFQATT and CDR2 SNEGSKA (reference sequence).